The TCR beta chain under discussion was sequenced for a study of T-cell memory formation after mild COVID-19. Study conclusions and caveats: CD4+ contracting clones were mainly CM and EM; CD8+ ones, EMRA. Among clones contracting day 15 to 85, CD4/CD8 was balanced, whereas later expanders leaned CD4+.

TCRdb analysed the 5' RACE reads with MiXCR anew, one entry per CDR3 protein. Altogether 250,000 or so distinct CDR3 sequences are present, 15% to 20% being singletons, with the ten largest covering approximately 22%. This clonotype was seen only a few times. Antigen: not known. Germline V lookup: CDR1 SNHLY, CDR2 FYNNEI. The CDR3 spans 14 residues. V shed 4 bases and J shed 4 bases, with 14 bases lying between them. The genes are TRBV2 and TRBJ2-7; D unresolved. Material for sequencing was PBMCs or a T cell subset sorted from them (not recorded which). The clonotype was recovered from a man in his late teens or twenties who had mild COVID-19 (a few samples of this study predate the infection). Cell type and time point are not known. The CDR3 DNA sequence: TGTGCCAGCAGTGGTTGGGTTGCGGATTACGAGCAGTACTTC. Protein product: CASSGWVADYEQYF.